This T cell receptor (beta chain) is drawn from a study of neoadjuvant anti-PD-1 for oral cavity cancer (dated by TCRdb to about 2021). Turning to the overall study: Patients mostly received three to four biweekly doses of nivolumab at 3 mg/kg before curative-intent surgical resection. Under RECIST 1.1, patients with complete response, partial response or stable disease were classed as responders, and patients with progression were classed as non-responders. The parent correlative cohort included some 13 patients, with an approximately 30% response rate. Patients who did not progress were given a fourth nivolumab dose at about day 43 and had definitive surgical resection on days 50-56.

In light of the paper, this sample's time point label describes: before neoadjuvant nivolumab. The patients had newly diagnosed stage II-IVA oral cavity squamous cell carcinoma and had not received any prior systemic or radiation treatment. The cohort consisted of patients with HPV-negative, locally advanced oral cavity squamous cell carcinoma. Peripheral blood mononuclear cells were analyzed directly and were not maintained or expanded in culture. Samples were obtained from a longitudinal correlative study of a single-arm phase II trial of neoadjuvant nivolumab in oral cavity squamous cell carcinoma. Genomic DNA-based TCRbeta sequencing was performed on subject-matched pre- and post-treatment PBMCs and tumors from three responders and three non-responders. Peripheral blood mononuclear cells were collected before nivolumab treatment and again after treatment, at the time of surgery. The Maxwell RSC DNA from Cells kit was used to extract genomic DNA from PBMCs.

Looking up the germline V gene (reference sequence) yields CDR1 MNHEY and CDR2 SMNVEV. Including the terminal cysteine and phenylalanine, the CDR3 comprises 14 residues. Here the CDR3 DNA is all that survives: 42 bases in frame from base 1. V trim: 5 bases; J trim: 7 bases; unmatched bases: 11. Points on this clone: Its antigen remains unidentified. Qualities for individual bases were not recorded, and no much larger clone is one base off.

The study at large found these results: Within PBMCs, T cell clonality (Gini index) was significantly higher in non-responders than responders after neoadjuvant nivolumab. Higher pretreatment blood Treg/Th17 ratios correlated with higher pretreatment blood TCRbeta clonality and lower post-treatment tumor TCRbeta clonality. The TCR analyses had only three patients in each response group, and the authors called for validation in larger cohorts.

For deep sequencing, PBMC libraries mostly used around 0.45 ug of input genomic DNA, with six replicates for each sample. The immunoSEQ hsTCRbeta kit was used to prepare TCRbeta libraries, following the manufacturer's instructions. The finished libraries were brought together in one pool at about 2.8 nM, which was then read using an Illumina NovaSeq 6000 S4 flow cell. Regarding the original processing steps: The immunoSEQ Analyzer was used for raw data preprocessing and quality control. The analysis was restricted to productive rearrangements, with each unique CDR3 amino acid sequence defining a clonotype. Repertoire clonality was estimated as the Gini-Simpson index, which was computed with the R package tcR. Gini indices were compared with Student's t test, and associations with tumor size change were assessed by Pearson correlation. Sourced from immuneACCESS, this table was stored by TCRdb with only in-frame sequences that have V and J called. A share of the clones is absent; for the studies checked, an unresolved V gene accounts for under half, and the remainder has no known explanation. V, J and clone size reflect that table, while D and trimming were determined from the DNA. The sample yields about 72,000 clones; around 80% were counted once. The ten largest account for 3% to 3.5% of the sample.

The source was PBMCs, collected before nivolumab (anti-PD-1) treatment. The chain links TRBV27 with TRBJ2-7; 7 central bases correspond to TRBD1. The clonotype originates from a person aged 35 to 85 with oral cavity squamous cell carcinoma. Here is the DNA: TGTGCCAGCAGTGTAAACAGGGGTCTCATGGAGCAGTACTTC. It translates as CASSVNRGLMEQYF.